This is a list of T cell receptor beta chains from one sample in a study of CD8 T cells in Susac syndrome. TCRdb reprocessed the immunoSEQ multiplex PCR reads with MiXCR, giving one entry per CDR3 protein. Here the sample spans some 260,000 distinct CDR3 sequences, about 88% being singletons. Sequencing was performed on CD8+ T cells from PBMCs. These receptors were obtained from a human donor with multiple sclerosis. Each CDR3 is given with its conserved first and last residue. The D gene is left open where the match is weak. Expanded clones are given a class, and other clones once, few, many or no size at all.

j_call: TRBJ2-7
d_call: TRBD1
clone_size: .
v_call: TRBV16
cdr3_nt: TGTGCCAGCAGCCAACCGGGACAGGGGGAGAGAGAGCAGTACTTC
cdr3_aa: CASSQPGQGEREQYF

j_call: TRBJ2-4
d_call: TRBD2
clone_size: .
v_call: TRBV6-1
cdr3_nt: TGTGCCAGCAGTGAATTTGGGGAGGGCCGGAACATTCAGTACTTC
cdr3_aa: CASSEFGEGRNIQYF

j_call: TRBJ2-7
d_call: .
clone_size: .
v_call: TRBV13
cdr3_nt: TGTGCCAGCAGCCCGGGCCTCGTAGTGGAGCAGTACTTC
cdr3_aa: CASSPGLVVEQYF

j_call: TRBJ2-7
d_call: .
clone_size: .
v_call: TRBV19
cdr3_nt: TGTGCCAGTAGTATGTCGGGCCCCTACGAGCAGTACTTC
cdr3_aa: CASSMSGPYEQYF

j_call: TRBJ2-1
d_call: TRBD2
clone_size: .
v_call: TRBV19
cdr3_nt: TGTGCCAGTAGTATTGGACTAGAGACTGTGAACAATGAGCAGTTCTTC
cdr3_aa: CASSIGLETVNNEQFF

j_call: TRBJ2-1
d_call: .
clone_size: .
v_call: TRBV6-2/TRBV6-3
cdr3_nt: TGTGCCAGCAGTTACCAGGGCCCCATTCAGCAGTTCTTC
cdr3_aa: CASSYQGPIQQFF

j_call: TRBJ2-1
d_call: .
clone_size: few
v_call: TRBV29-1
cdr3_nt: TGCAGCGTTCTAGATGGGAATGAGCAGTTCTTC
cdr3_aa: CSVLDGNEQFF

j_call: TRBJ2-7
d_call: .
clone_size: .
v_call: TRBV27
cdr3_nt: TGTGCCAGCAGTCCTCGTGGGGGCGGCTCCTACGAGCAGTACTTC
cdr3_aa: CASSPRGGGSYEQYF

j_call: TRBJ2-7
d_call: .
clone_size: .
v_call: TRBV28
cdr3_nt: TGTGCCAGCAGCGTACCCCCGGAGGGCGGCTACGAGCAGTACTTC
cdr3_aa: CASSVPPEGGYEQYF

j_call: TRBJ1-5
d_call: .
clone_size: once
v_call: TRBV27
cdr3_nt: TGTGCCAGCAGTTCCGTCACCGGGGTTAATCAGCCCCAGCATTTT
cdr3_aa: CASSSVTGVNQPQHF

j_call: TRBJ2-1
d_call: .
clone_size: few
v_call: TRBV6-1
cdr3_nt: TGTGCCAGCAGTTCCTTCAGGGGAGGCAATGAGCAGTTCTTC
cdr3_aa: CASSSFRGGNEQFF

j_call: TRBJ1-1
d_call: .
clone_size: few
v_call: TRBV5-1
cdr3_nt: TGCGCCAGCAGCTTGGCCCTTCGGGGGACCAACACTGAAGCTTTCTTT
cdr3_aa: CASSLALRGTNTEAFF

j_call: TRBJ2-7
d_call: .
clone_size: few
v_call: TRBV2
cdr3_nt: TGTGCCAGCAGTGAGGTTCCTAGCTCCTACGAGCAGTACTTC
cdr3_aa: CASSEVPSSYEQYF

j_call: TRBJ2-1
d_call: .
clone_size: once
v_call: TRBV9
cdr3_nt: TGTGCCAGCAGCGAGACGGGACTTAACTCCTACAATGAGCAGTTCTTC
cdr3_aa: CASSETGLNSYNEQFF

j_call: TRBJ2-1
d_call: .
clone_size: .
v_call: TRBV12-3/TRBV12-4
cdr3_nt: TGTGCCAGCAGTAATAGCGGCTCCTACAATGAGCAGTTCTTC
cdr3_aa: CASSNSGSYNEQFF

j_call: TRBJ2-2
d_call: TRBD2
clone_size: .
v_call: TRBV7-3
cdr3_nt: TGTGCCAGCAGCTTAACGGCTACTAGCGGAGGCCTCGCCGGGGAGCTGTTTTTT
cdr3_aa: CASSLTATSGGLAGELFF

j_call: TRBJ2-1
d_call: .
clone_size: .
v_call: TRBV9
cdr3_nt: TGTGCCAGCAGCGTAGGAGCGAGCCCGGGGGATGAGCAGTTCTTC
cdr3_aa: CASSVGASPGDEQFF

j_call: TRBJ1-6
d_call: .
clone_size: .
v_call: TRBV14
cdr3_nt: TGTGCCAGCAGCCAAGAGAGGCTCCGTAGGGAGAATTCACCCCTCCACTTT
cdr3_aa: CASSQERLRRENSPLHF

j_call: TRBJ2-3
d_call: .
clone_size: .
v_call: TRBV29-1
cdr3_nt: TGCAGCGTTCATACCCCGCACCTAGGCTACACAGATACGCAGTATTTT
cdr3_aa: CSVHTPHLGYTDTQYF

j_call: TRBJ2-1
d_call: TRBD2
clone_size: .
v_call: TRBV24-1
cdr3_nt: TGTGCCACCAGTGATATTAGACTAGCGATCCCCAATGAGCAGTTCTTC
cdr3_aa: CATSDIRLAIPNEQFF

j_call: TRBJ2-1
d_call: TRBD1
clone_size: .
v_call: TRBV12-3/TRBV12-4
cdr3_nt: TGTGCCAGCAGTTTGGAAGGGACAGGGGAAATGGGCTACAATGAGCAGTTCTTC
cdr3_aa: CASSLEGTGEMGYNEQFF

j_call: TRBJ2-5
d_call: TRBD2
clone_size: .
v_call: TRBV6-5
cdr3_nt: TGTGCCAGCAGTTACTCGGGGGAGGGGGAGACCCAGTACTTC
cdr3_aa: CASSYSGEGETQYF

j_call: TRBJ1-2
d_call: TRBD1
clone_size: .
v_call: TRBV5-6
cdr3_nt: TGTGCCAGCAGCTTGGGACAGGGAGTCTATGGCTACACCTTC
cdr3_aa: CASSLGQGVYGYTF

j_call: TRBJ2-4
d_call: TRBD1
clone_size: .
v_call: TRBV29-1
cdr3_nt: TGCAGCGTTGAAGACGACAGGGGGCGCGGAGACATTCAGTACTTC
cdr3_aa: CSVEDDRGRGDIQYF

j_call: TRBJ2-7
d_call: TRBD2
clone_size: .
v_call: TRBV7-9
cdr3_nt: TGTGCCAGCAGACCGAGTCGGGGACTAGGCTTGTCCGAGCAGTACTTC
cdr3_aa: CASRPSRGLGLSEQYF

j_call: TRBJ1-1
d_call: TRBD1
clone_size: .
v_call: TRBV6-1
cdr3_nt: TGTGCCAGCAGTGATTTTAACAGGGGGCTGGAAGCTTTCTTT
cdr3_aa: CASSDFNRGLEAFF

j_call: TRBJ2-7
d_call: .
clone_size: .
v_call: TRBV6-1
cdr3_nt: TGTGCCAGCAGAGCAGAACCAGGAGGTTACGAGCAGTACTTC
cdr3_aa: CASRAEPGGYEQYF

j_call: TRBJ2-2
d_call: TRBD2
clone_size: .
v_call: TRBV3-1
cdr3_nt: TGTGCCAGCAGCCCACGGACTAGCGGGCGGAACACCGGGGAGCTGTTTTTT
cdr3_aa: CASSPRTSGRNTGELFF

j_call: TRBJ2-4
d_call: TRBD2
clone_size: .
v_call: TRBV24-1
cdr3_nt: TGTGCCACCAGTGATCCGCGGACTAGCGGGAACAAAAACATTCAGTACTTC
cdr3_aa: CATSDPRTSGNKNIQYF

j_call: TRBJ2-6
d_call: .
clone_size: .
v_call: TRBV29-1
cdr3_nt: TGCAGCGTTGAGGCCAGGGCCAACGTCCTGACTTTC
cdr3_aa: CSVEARANVLTF

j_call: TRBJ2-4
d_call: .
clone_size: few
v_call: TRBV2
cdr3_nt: TGTGCCAGCATTCAGGGTGGAAACATTCAGTACTTC
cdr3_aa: CASIQGGNIQYF

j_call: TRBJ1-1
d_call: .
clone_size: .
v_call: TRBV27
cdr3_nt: TGTGCCAGCAGTTTTGTAGGGGCGGGCACTGAAGCTTTCTTT
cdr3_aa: CASSFVGAGTEAFF

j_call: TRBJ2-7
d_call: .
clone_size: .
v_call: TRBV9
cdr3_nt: TGTGCCAGCAGCTCCCCTTATGGATACGAGCAGTACTTC
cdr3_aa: CASSSPYGYEQYF

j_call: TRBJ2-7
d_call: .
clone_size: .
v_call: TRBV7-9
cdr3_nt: TGTGCCAGCGGCTTAAGGGGACTGGAGTCCTACGAGCAGTACTTC
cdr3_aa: CASGLRGLESYEQYF

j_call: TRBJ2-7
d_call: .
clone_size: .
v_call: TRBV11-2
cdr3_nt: TGTGCCAGCAGCGTAGGTCCGGGTACAGGACTACGGGAGCAGTACTTC
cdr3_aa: CASSVGPGTGLREQYF

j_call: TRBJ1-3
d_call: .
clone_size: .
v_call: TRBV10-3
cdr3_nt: TGTGCCATCAGCAGGGCCCAAATTTTGAGTAACACCATATATTTT
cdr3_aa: CAISRAQILSNTIYF

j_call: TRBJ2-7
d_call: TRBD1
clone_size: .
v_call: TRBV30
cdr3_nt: TGTGCCCGGAGTGGCCCTCCAGGGACAGGTAATTCCTACGAGCAGTACTTC
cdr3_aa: CARSGPPGTGNSYEQYF

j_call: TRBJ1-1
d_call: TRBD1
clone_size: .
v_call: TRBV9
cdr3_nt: TGTGCCAGCAGCGTAGACAGGGGAGGGACTGAAGCTTTCTTT
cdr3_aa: CASSVDRGGTEAFF

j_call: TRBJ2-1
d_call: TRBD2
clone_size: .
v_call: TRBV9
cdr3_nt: TGTGCCAGCGCGTTACGGCGGGAGGCAACCAGGGAGCAGTTCTTC
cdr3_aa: CASALRREATREQFF

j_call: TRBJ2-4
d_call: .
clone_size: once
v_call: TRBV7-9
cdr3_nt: TGTGCCAGCAGCCCTAATAGTGGGGCCAAAAACATTCAGTACTTC
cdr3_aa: CASSPNSGAKNIQYF

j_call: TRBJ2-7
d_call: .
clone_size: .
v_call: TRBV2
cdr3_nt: TGTGCCAGCAGTGATGACTCCTCCGAGCAGTACTTC
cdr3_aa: CASSDDSSEQYF

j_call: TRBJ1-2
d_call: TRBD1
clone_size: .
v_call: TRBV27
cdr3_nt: TGTGCCAGCAGTGCCGGACAGGGGAGTCTCTATGGCTACACCTTC
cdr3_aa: CASSAGQGSLYGYTF

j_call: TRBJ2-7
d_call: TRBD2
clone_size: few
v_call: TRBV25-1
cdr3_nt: TGTGCCAGCTCCCAGCAGGGCGGGGGCGAGCAGTACTTC
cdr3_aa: CASSQQGGGEQYF

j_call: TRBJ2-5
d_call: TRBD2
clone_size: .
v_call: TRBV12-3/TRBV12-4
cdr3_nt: TGTGCCAGCAGACCGACTAGCGGGGAGGAGGAGACCCAGTACTTC
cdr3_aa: CASRPTSGEEETQYF

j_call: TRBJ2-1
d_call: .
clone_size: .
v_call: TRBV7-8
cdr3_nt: TGTGCCAGCAGCTTAGATGATGGGGGAAGGAGACCCTACAATGAGCAGTTCTTC
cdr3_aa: CASSLDDGGRRPYNEQFF

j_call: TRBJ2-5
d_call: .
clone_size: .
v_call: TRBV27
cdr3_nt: TGTGCCAGCAGTTCTACGGGAGCCGCAGGTCAAGAGACCCAGTACTTC
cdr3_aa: CASSSTGAAGQETQYF

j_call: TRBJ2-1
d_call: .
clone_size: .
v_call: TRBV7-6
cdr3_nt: TGTGCCAGCAGCTTAAGCCGGGGTTGGGGCGGGGATGAGCAGTTCTTC
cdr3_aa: CASSLSRGWGGDEQFF

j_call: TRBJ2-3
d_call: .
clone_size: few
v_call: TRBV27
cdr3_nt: TGTGCCAGCAGTTTAAGAGGGCCTAGCACAGATACGCAGTATTTT
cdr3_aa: CASSLRGPSTDTQYF

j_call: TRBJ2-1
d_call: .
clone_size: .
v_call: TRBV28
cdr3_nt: TGTGCCAGCAGGAGAGCCTACAATGAGCAGTTCTTC
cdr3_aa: CASRRAYNEQFF

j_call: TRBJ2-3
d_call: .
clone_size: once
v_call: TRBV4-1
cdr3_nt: TGCGCCAGCAGCCAAGATCAGGCGTCCACAGATACGCAGTATTTT
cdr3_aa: CASSQDQASTDTQYF

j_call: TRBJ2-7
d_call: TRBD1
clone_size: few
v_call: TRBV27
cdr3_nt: TGTGCCAGCAGTGCAATACAGGGGTACGAGCAGTACTTC
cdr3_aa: CASSAIQGYEQYF

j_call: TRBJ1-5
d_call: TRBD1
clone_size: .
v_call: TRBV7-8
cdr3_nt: TGTGCCAGCAGCTCGGGGACAGGGCGACTTCAGCCCCAGCATTTT
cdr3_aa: CASSSGTGRLQPQHF

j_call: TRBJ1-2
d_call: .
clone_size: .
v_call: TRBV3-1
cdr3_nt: TGTGCCAGCAGCGCTCCTTCGACTCCGGGGCTTTATGGCTACACCTTC
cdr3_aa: CASSAPSTPGLYGYTF

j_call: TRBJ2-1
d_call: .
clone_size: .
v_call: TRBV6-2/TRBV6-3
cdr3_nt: TGTGCCAGCAGTCTCACGGCGGGAACCTACAATGAGCAGTTCTTC
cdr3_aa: CASSLTAGTYNEQFF

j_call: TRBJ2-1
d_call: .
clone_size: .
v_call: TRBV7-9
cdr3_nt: TGTGCCAGCAGGGGGGTGGGGAATGAGCAGTTCTTC
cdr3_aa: CASRGVGNEQFF

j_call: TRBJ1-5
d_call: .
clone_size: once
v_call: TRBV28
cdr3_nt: TGTGCCAGCAGTTTACTGCCGGGCCGCGTGGGCAATCAGCCCCAGCATTTT
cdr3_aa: CASSLLPGRVGNQPQHF

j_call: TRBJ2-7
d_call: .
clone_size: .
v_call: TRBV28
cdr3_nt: TGTGCCAGCAGTCCCCTCCAGGAGGGTCCGTACGAGCAGTACTTC
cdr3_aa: CASSPLQEGPYEQYF

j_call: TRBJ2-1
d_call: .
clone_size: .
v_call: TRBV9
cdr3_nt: TGTGCCAGCAGCCGCAGGACGAACGACAATGAGCAGTTCTTC
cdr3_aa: CASSRRTNDNEQFF

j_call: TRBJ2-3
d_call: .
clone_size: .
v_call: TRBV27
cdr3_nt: TGTGCCAGCAGTTTATCCCCAGGGGGGTCGACAGATACGCAGTATTTT
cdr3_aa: CASSLSPGGSTDTQYF

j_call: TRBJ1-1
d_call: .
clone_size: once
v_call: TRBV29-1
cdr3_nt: TGCAGCGTTGCAGGAGAAGCTTTCTTT
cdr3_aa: CSVAGEAFF